Listed below are T cell receptor beta chains from one sample, sequenced in a study of T-cell reconstitution after alpha-beta-depleted transplantation in children. TCRdb reanalysed the PCR reads using MiXCR and keeps one entry per CDR3 protein. The data contain 330,000 or so distinct CDR3 sequences, 10% of them singletons. Source: PBMCs from the stem cell graft donor, taken from the stem cell graft. These receptors all come from a human donor who donated a stem cell graft to a child with acute lymphoblastic leukemia. The CDR3 runs from the conserved cysteine through the conserved F or W. Each record gives: J gene, clone size, V gene, D gene, CDR3 DNA, CDR3 protein. The D gene is left open where the match is weak. Not all rows give a size; the values are once, few, many and, for expanded clones, a class.

j_gene: TRBJ2-5
abundance: many
v_gene: TRBV20-1
d_gene: -
CDR3nt: TGCAGTGCTAGCGGGCAAGAGACCCAGTACTTC
CDR3aa: CSASGQETQYF

j_gene: TRBJ2-5
abundance: few
v_gene: TRBV29-1
d_gene: TRBD1
CDR3nt: TGCAGCGTTGATTCGATCGGGACAGCCCAAGAGACCCAGTACTTC
CDR3aa: CSVDSIGTAQETQYF

j_gene: TRBJ2-1
abundance: -
v_gene: TRBV11-1
d_gene: -
CDR3nt: TGTGCCAGCAGACCCCCTATTCTCGGACTCCCAATAGGTCATGAGCAGTTCTTC
CDR3aa: CASRPPILGLPIGHEQFF

j_gene: TRBJ1-6
abundance: -
v_gene: TRBV20-1
d_gene: -
CDR3nt: TGCAGTGCTCAATCACCAGACAGGCGGAGTTCACCCCTCCACTTT
CDR3aa: CSAQSPDRRSSPLHF

j_gene: TRBJ2-7
abundance: -
v_gene: TRBV7-6
d_gene: -
CDR3nt: TGTGCCAGCAGCTTGGTTACCGGGACGGTCTACGAGCAGTACTTC
CDR3aa: CASSLVTGTVYEQYF

j_gene: TRBJ2-1
abundance: -
v_gene: TRBV12-5
d_gene: TRBD2
CDR3nt: TGTGCTAGTGGTTTGGTACCCATCCTCGGACTAGCGGGAGCTTCCTACAATGAGCAGTTCTTC
CDR3aa: CASGLVPILGLAGASYNEQFF

j_gene: TRBJ2-1
abundance: -
v_gene: TRBV15
d_gene: -
CDR3nt: TGTGCCACCAGCCGGAGCGGAAGTTACAATGAGCAGTTCTTC
CDR3aa: CATSRSGSYNEQFF

j_gene: TRBJ1-3
abundance: -
v_gene: TRBV4-1
d_gene: -
CDR3nt: TGCGCCAGCAGCCAAATAGGGACGCCAATAGACACCATATATTTT
CDR3aa: CASSQIGTPIDTIYF

j_gene: TRBJ1-2
abundance: -
v_gene: TRBV6-1
d_gene: -
CDR3nt: TGTGCCAGCAGTGAAACCGCCTGGGGCTACACCTTC
CDR3aa: CASSETAWGYTF

j_gene: TRBJ2-2
abundance: many
v_gene: TRBV9
d_gene: TRBD2
CDR3nt: TGTGCCAGCAGCCCATTTAGCGGGAGGGGAACCGGGGAGCTGTTTTTT
CDR3aa: CASSPFSGRGTGELFF

j_gene: TRBJ2-3
abundance: few
v_gene: TRBV6-2/TRBV6-3
d_gene: -
CDR3nt: TGTGCCAGCAGCAAGATAAGCCATTCAACAGATACGCAGTATTTT
CDR3aa: CASSKISHSTDTQYF

j_gene: TRBJ2-1
abundance: many
v_gene: TRBV4-3
d_gene: TRBD2
CDR3nt: TGCGCCAGCAGCCAAGATCAGGGACTAGCGGGAGGTTCCTACAATGAGCAGTTCTTC
CDR3aa: CASSQDQGLAGGSYNEQFF

j_gene: TRBJ2-1
abundance: many
v_gene: TRBV10-3
d_gene: TRBD2
CDR3nt: TGTGCCATCAGTGGACCCCTGACTAGCGCCTACAATGAGCAGTTCTTC
CDR3aa: CAISGPLTSAYNEQFF

j_gene: TRBJ2-7
abundance: few
v_gene: TRBV14
d_gene: TRBD2
CDR3nt: TGTGCCAGCAGCCAGCGACCGGGACTAGCGGGGCACGCCTACGAGCAGTACTTC
CDR3aa: CASSQRPGLAGHAYEQYF

j_gene: TRBJ2-1
abundance: few
v_gene: TRBV10-2
d_gene: TRBD2
CDR3nt: TGCGCCAGCAGTATAACCCAGCGGGATCCCCCCTACAATGAGCAGTTCTTC
CDR3aa: CASSITQRDPPYNEQFF

j_gene: TRBJ2-7
abundance: -
v_gene: TRBV13
d_gene: -
CDR3nt: TGTGCCAGCAGCGCCTCTGGGGCCTACGAGCAGTACTTC
CDR3aa: CASSASGAYEQYF

j_gene: TRBJ2-7
abundance: -
v_gene: TRBV2
d_gene: -
CDR3nt: TGTGCCAGCACTCGACAGGACTCCTACGAGCAGTACTTC
CDR3aa: CASTRQDSYEQYF

j_gene: TRBJ2-1
abundance: few
v_gene: TRBV7-3
d_gene: TRBD1
CDR3nt: TGTGCCAGCAGCACACAACCTGCGACAGGGACCGAGCAGTTCTTC
CDR3aa: CASSTQPATGTEQFF

j_gene: TRBJ2-7
abundance: few
v_gene: TRBV7-8
d_gene: -
CDR3nt: TGTGCCAGCAGCCCGTTTGACAGCACGAGCTCCTACGAGCAGTACTTC
CDR3aa: CASSPFDSTSSYEQYF

j_gene: TRBJ2-1
abundance: many
v_gene: TRBV24-1
d_gene: TRBD2
CDR3nt: TGTGCCACCAGTGAGACTAGCGGGAGTTCCTACAATGAGCAGTTCTTC
CDR3aa: CATSETSGSSYNEQFF

j_gene: TRBJ2-7
abundance: few
v_gene: TRBV9
d_gene: TRBD1
CDR3nt: TGTGCCAGCAGCGTAGAGGGACAGGGTGACGAGCAGTACTTC
CDR3aa: CASSVEGQGDEQYF

j_gene: TRBJ2-3
abundance: few
v_gene: TRBV7-9
d_gene: -
CDR3nt: TGTGCCAGCAGCACCGGGATGAACACAGATACGCAGTATTTT
CDR3aa: CASSTGMNTDTQYF

j_gene: TRBJ2-5
abundance: -
v_gene: TRBV5-1
d_gene: -
CDR3nt: TGCGCCAGCGCCGGGGAGACCCAGTACTTC
CDR3aa: CASAGETQYF

j_gene: TRBJ2-1
abundance: many
v_gene: TRBV28
d_gene: TRBD2
CDR3nt: TGTGCCAGCAGTTGGACTAGCGGCGGGAATGAGCAGTTCTTC
CDR3aa: CASSWTSGGNEQFF

j_gene: TRBJ2-3
abundance: -
v_gene: TRBV6-1
d_gene: TRBD2
CDR3nt: TGTGCCAGCAGCCAGGGACTAGCGGGAGGAGATACGCAGTATTTT
CDR3aa: CASSQGLAGGDTQYF